What follows describes a single T cell receptor beta chain. The specificity of this receptor is unknown. Base qualities are not at hand, and no much larger clone is one base apart. The data belong to a study of cytomegalovirus exposure and HLA in healthy donors listed by TCRdb under 2017. Looking at the study overall: According to an earlier analysis of around 600 of the donors, roughly 180 million T cells yielded 90 million to 130 million unique TCR beta sequences and around 300 Gb of sequence data. Approximately 300 gigabases of sequencing data and roughly 81 million unique TCR sequences made up an early release that covered several hundred HLA-typed donors. Of the 300 to 400 genotyped donors, 65% to 90% fell in the genetic ancestry cluster associated with self-reported Caucasian donors. The aim of the study was to test whether cataloging public T cell receptors could identify signatures of past pathogen exposure. The T cell repertoires of several hundred subjects were profiled by immunosequencing and related to cytomegalovirus serostatus. Along with the roughly 670-subject first cohort, a separate validation cohort of over a hundred different subjects was used. To predict cytomegalovirus infection status, the study brought together high-throughput TCR immunosequencing, statistical association of individual TCRs with disease status, and machine learning. To study patterns of TCR occurrence, a later analysis re-analyzed previously published TCR beta repertoires from 700 or so donors and added high-resolution HLA genotyping. The later analysis used no new phenotypic data to find candidate immune exposures, relying instead on TCR beta sequences and their occurrence across donors. To decide whether each TCR beta V gene segment behaved as functional or pseudogenic, an earlier analysis of some 570 of the donors relied on high-throughput TCR beta sequencing. Alongside the repertoire data, information on donor age, sex, ethnicity and CMV serostatus was compiled. Genome-wide SNP genotypes for about 55% of the roughly 670 donors were used in a later genetic analysis, which treated that subset as a discovery cohort. All discovery cohort repertoires had been generated using a single sequencing platform. Both class I and class II loci were covered by HLA typing, at four-digit resolution. The number of donors typed differed by locus, with roughly 629-640 for A, B, C, DRB1 and DQB1, more than 500 for DQA1, about 610 for DPA1, and some 440 for DPB1. Roughly five DR-DQ haplotypes were treated as single units for association and clustering because of strong linkage in the cohort. Across under 500 genotyped donors of the cohort, an average of roughly 200,000 unique TCR beta nucleotide sequences per donor were sequenced, and around 19% of those sequences were non-productive. Broader findings and caveats from the paper: Most TCR sequences were observed very rarely across donors, whereas some public TCRs were present in many individuals. According to a later analysis, parvovirus B19, influenza, CMV and Epstein-Barr virus appeared linked to several top co-occurrence clusters. Compared with the roughly 670-donor mean, donors in an Asian-associated ancestry cluster had fewer N-insertions in productive TCRs, according to a later genetic analysis. Because HLA typing was unavailable for some donors at each locus, only the typed subset was used in association tests. A group of highly shared sequence variants was considered likely to be a technical artifact of the sequencing pipeline. Compared with equally common non-associated chains, HLA-associated TCR beta chains in a later analysis were more clonally expanded and had lower generation probabilities. Linkage disequilibrium might explain the correlated functional status among segregating V segments, but an unknown experimental factor could not be excluded. A later analysis found that most CMV-associated TCR beta chains appeared HLA-restricted, with HLA associations seemingly driven largely by CMV exposure. Presence/absence analyses assumed roughly uniform sequencing depth across donors, an assumption that may not hold. A few of the identified cytomegalovirus-associated TCR beta chains were confirmed in vitro to be specific for cytomegalovirus antigens. According to the authors, the approach could potentially be generalized to other disease states and immunological phenotypes. In a later genetic analysis, a missense DCLRE1C variant was associated with V-gene and J-gene trimming of TCR beta chains, and the association was replicated in an independent cohort. Cytomegalovirus status was reported to be diagnosed by the classifier with high specificity and sensitivity in both the original and validation cohorts. According to a later analysis, TCR association rates differed among HLA loci, with DRB1 alleles showing the most associated TCRs and HLA-C alleles showing the fewest. The cohort was sequenced for TCR beta chains only, and without alpha or paired-chain data the features that could be detected were limited. A further reported finding was that TCR beta sequences accurately predicted the HLA-A and HLA-B alleles for most subjects in the first cohort. An earlier analysis of some 560 of the donors showed that most TCR beta V segments appeared in productive rearrangements either about 87% or about 30% of the time, which broadly matched IMGT annotations. The study listed approximately 160 TCR beta chains as associated with cytomegalovirus. Specific HLA alleles were associated with 16,951 TCR beta sequences at a false discovery rate of 0.05 in a later analysis. When HLA alleles, especially DR and DQ, strongly co-occurred, TCR associations were difficult to assign to individual alleles. The only immune exposure information available for the cohort was CMV serostatus. Around 16 rarely observed V segments, including chromosome 9 orphons, were excluded from the earlier analysis of a few hundred of the donors because counts were too low.

The library was obtained by the immunoSEQ multiplex PCR assay. A mixture of 60 forward primers for TCR Vbeta segments and 13 reverse primers for TCR Jbeta segments was used in the multiplex PCR. The CDR3 region of rearranged TCR beta genes was amplified from genomic DNA by a multiplex PCR assay. The Illumina HiSeq System was used to sequence the amplified TCR beta libraries as 87-base-pair reads. The published analysis was carried out like this. Across the 640 or so repertoires, a later analysis counted approximately 83 million unique TCR beta chains, approximately 10 million of which were shared by at least two donors. Raw reads were error-corrected and collapsed into unique sequences with a nearest-neighbor algorithm that merged closely related sequences to remove PCR and sequencing errors. Alignment of CDR3 sequences to IMGT reference sequences was used to assign V, D and J gene segments. For a sequence to be retained, a match of at least six nucleotides to both a V gene segment and a J gene segment was required. A rearrangement was called productive if the CDR3 had no stop codons and remained in frame with V and J, and every other rearrangement was called non-productive. Following IMGT convention, CDR3 was defined as the stretch from the second conserved V-encoded cysteine up to the conserved J-encoded phenylalanine. Sequences without an unambiguous match to a single V gene segment were excluded from the earlier analysis of 500 to 700 of the donors. An earlier analysis of about 600 of the donors called V segments functional above 56.7% productive rearrangements and segregating when the between-donor standard deviation exceeded 5%. A statistical classification framework was built for diagnosing cytomegalovirus status from the catalog of TCR beta chain sequences. In a later analysis, TCR nucleotide sequences were compared against IMGT/GENE-DB human TR gene sequences so that V and J genes could be assigned. The TCRdist pipeline was used in a later analysis to assign CDR3 sequences and most-parsimonious VDJ recombination scenarios. In a later analysis, every TCR beta chain was defined by the combination of its CDR3 amino acid sequence and its V-gene family, and reads without a unique V-gene family were dropped. As a way to deal with suspected cross-contamination and a sequencing artifact, a later analysis dropped 450 to 600 nucleotide sequences that were highly shared and had low generation probability. In a later analysis, a clonal expansion index was calculated for each public chain from normalized within-repertoire ranks of inferred template counts. A later analysis computed generation probabilities with a VDJ recombination model fitted to out-of-frame rearrangements, and checked the results against IGoR. Hypergeometric tests were used in a later analysis to score TCR-TCR, TCR-HLA and TCR-CMV co-occurrence, with a repertoire-size bias correction applied to the TCR pairs. In a later analysis, false discovery rates were estimated by permuting HLA or CMV assignments 20 times. In a later analysis, co-occurring TCRs were grouped using DBSCAN, with TCRdist sequence similarity added in when clustering inside HLA-allele-positive subsets. Co-occurrence clustering excluded repertoires with fewer than 30,000 or more than 120,000 public chains, plus five with anomalous nucleotide sharing. The source is immuneACCESS, and TCRdb retained only in-frame sequences with V and J called. Part of the clones is not carried over; for the studies checked, unresolved V genes explain less than half of this, and the remainder is unexplained. D and trimming come from the DNA, and the V and J calls and clone size come from that table. The sample table contains some 110,000 clones; only one count was recorded for roughly 80% of them. The top ten clonotypes cover approximately 6.9% of the sample.

The cohort was made up of 500 to 850 healthy bone marrow donors. Cohort members were all nominally healthy when sampled, although unrecorded immune exposures were likely present. The donor was CMV seropositive and was included in the group of 300 or so seropositive cohort members. A peripheral blood sample was collected from each donor, and TCR beta sequencing was performed on peripheral blood mononuclear cells. Genomic DNA was extracted from the blood cell samples with the Qiagen DNeasy Blood Extraction Kit. The sequence was collected from a man aged 25-40 years in good health and CMV-seropositive. Sequenced input: PBMCs.

The DNA sequence follows: TGCGCCAGCAGCTGGAAAGGACTAGCACCCGAGACCCAGTACTTC. Protein translation: CASSWKGLAPETQYF. The V and J genes are TRBV5-1 and TRBJ2-5; 8 central bases correspond to TRBD2. After removal of 3 bases from V and 5 bases from J, the junction retains 9 bases not matched to a gene. As encoded in the germline V gene, CDR1 is SGHRS while CDR2 is YFSETQ. From cysteine to phenylalanine, the CDR3 is 15 amino acids long. The read is trimmed to its CDR3 DNA, 45 bases read in frame from base 1.